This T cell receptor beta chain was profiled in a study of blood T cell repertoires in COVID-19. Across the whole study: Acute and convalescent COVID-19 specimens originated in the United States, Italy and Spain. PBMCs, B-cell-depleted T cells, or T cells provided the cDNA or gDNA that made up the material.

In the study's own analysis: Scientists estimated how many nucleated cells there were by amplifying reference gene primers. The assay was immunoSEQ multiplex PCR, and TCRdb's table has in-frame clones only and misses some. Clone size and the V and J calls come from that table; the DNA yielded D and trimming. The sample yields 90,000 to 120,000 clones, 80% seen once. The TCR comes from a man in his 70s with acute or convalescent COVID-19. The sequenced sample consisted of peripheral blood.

DNA of the CDR3: TGCAGCGTCGCCTCGGGACAGGGCCTTGAAGCTTTCTTT. Amino acid sequence: CSVASGQGLEAFF. This rearrangement joins TRBV29-1 to TRBJ1-1; 9 bases fit TRBD1. V shed 6 bases, J shed 7 bases, and the junction held 9 bases outside the gene matches. Germline values: CDR1 SQVTM, CDR2 ANQGSEA. The CDR3 is 13 residues long.